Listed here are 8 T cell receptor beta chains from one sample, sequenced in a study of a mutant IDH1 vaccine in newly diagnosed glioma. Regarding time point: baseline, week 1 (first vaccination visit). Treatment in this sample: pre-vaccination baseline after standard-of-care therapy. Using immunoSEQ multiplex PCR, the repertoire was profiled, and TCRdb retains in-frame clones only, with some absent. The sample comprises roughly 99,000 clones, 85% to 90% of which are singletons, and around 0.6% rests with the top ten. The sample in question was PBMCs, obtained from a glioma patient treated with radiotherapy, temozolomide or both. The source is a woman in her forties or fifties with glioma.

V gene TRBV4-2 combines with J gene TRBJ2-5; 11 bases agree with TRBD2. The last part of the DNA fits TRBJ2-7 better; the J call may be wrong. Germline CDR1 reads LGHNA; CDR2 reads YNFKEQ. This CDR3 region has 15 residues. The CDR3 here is CASSPIAGGQHEQYF. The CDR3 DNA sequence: TGTGCCAGCAGCCCCATAGCGGGAGGGCAGCACGAGCAGTACTTC.

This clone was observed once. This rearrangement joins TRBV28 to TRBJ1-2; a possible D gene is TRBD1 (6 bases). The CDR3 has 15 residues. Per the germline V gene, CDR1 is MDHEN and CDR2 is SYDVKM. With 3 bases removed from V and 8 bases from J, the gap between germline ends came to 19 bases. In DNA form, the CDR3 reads TGTGCCAGCAGTTTTAGTCAGGGGATGGTCGGGGGCTACACCTTC. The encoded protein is CASSFSQGMVGGYTF.

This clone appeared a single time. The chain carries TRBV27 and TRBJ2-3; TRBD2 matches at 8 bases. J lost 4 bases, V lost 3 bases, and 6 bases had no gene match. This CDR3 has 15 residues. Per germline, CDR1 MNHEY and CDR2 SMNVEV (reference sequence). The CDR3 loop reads CASSFRAGVADTQYF. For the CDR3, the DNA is TGTGCCAGCAGTTTCCGAGCGGGAGTGGCAGATACGCAGTATTTT.

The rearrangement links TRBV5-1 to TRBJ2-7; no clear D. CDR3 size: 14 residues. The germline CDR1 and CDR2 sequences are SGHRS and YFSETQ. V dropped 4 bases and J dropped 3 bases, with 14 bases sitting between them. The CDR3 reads CASSPVRRRYEQYF. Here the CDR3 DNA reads TGCGCCAGCAGCCCAGTGCGACGCCGCTACGAGCAGTACTTC.

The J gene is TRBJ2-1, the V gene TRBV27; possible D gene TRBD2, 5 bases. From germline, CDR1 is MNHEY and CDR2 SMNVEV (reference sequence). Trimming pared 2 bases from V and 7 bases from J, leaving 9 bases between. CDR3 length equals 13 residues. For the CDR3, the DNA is TGTGCCAGCAGTTTAGTACCGGGGAATGAGCAGTTCTTC. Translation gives CASSLVPGNEQFF.

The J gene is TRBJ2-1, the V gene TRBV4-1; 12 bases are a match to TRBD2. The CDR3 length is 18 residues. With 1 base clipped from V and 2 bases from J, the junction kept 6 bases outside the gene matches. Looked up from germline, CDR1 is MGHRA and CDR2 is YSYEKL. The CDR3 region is CASSQGGTSGPPYNEQFF. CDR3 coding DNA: TGCGCCAGCAGCCAAGGGGGGACTAGCGGGCCACCCTACAATGAGCAGTTCTTC.

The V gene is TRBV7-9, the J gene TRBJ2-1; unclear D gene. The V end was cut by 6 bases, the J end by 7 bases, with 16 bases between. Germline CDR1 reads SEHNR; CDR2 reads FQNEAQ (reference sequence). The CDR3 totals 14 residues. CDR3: CASSPPGFGNEQFF. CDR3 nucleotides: TGTGCCAGCAGTCCTCCAGGTTTCGGAAATGAGCAGTTCTTC.

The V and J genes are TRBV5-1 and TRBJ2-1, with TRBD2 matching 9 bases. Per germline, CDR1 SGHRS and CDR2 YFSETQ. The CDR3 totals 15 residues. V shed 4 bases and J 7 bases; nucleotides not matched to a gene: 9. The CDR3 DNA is TGCGCCAGCAGCCCACGAGGCGGGAGGGCAAATGAGCAGTTCTTC. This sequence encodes CASSPRGGRANEQFF.